This TCR beta chain was captured by sequencing in a study of cytomegalovirus exposure and HLA in healthy donors. Study-level points and caveats: It was about 150 TCR beta chains that were listed as cytomegalovirus-associated.

The CDR3 spans 15 residues. V shed 0 bases and J shed 2 bases, with 9 bases lying between them. CDR1 is SGHDN, CDR2 FVKESK, per germline. This table comes from immunoSEQ multiplex PCR, and its TCRdb copy is limited to in-frame clones, with some not included. The table records 200,000 or so clones, 75% to 95% of them present only once. About this clone: Antigen unknown.

The sequence came from a woman younger than 35 in good health and CMV-seronegative. The V gene is TRBV14, the J gene TRBJ2-3; D is unresolved. Material for sequencing was PBMCs. CDR3 in DNA: TGTGCCAGCAGCCAAGAGCCCCTATTCACAGATACGCAGTATTTT. Translation gives CASSQEPLFTDTQYF.